Following are 28 T cell receptor beta chains from one sample sequenced in a study of neurological immune-mediated disorders. MiXCR was run by TCRdb on the 5' RACE reads, yielding one entry per CDR3 protein. The sample carries some 50,000 distinct CDR3 sequences, under 15% recorded once. The sample's time point: longitudinal time-point 2. Sequencing input: PBMCs. The receptors originated from a male donor with HTLV-1-associated myelopathy (HAM/TSP).

This clonotype was observed many times. V is TRBV6-5 and J is TRBJ2-5; 10 bases match TRBD2. Unmatched junction bases numbered 8, after V lost 5 bases and J lost 5 bases. The germline gives CDR1 MNHEY, CDR2 SVGAGI. This CDR3 has 15 residues. The CDR3 sequence: CASSNPSGGGETQYF. CDR3 nucleotide sequence: TGTGCCAGCAGTAACCCTAGCGGGGGCGGGGAGACCCAGTACTTC.

In this sample, this clonotype turned up many times. This sequence joins TRBV12-3 or TRBV12-4 and TRBJ1-3, with 9 positions matching TRBD1. The CDR3 covers 15 residues. With 4 bases clipped from V and 6 bases from J, the junction kept 7 bases outside the gene matches. In DNA form, the CDR3 reads TGTGCCAGCAGTTCCACAGGGGGCTTTGAAAACACCATATATTTT. Translation gives CASSSTGGFENTIYF.

At least ten counts were recorded for this clonotype. The chain uses TRBV4-3 and TRBJ2-2; TRBD1 matches at 8 bases. Germline assignment: CDR1 LGHNA and CDR2 YSLEER. The V gene end was trimmed by 3 bases and the J gene end by 8 bases; junction bases not matched to a gene: 5. The CDR3 length is 14 residues. CDR3 nucleotide sequence: TGCGCCAGCAGCCAGCCAGGGGGCTTAGGGGAGCTGTTTTTT. This encodes CASSQPGGLGELFF.

The table lists this clonotype with many counts. The chain has TRBV27 and TRBJ1-5; D remains unclear. This CDR3 is 14 amino acids long. V lost 5 bases, J lost 3 bases, and 11 bases lay in between. Germline-derived CDR1 and CDR2 are MNHEY and SMNVEV (reference sequence). The CDR3 protein is CASSLSQFNQPQHF. The CDR3 DNA sequence: TGTGCCAGCAGTCTTAGCCAGTTCAATCAGCCCCAGCATTTT.

This clonotype has ten or more counts. This rearrangement joins TRBV5-1 to TRBJ1-5, with D possibly matching TRBD1 (5 bases). Looked up from germline, CDR1 is SGHRS and CDR2 is YFSETQ. V lost 0 bases and J lost 3, with 7 bases in between. The CDR3 runs 14 residues. CDR3 DNA: TGCGCCAGCAGCTTGGGGGACCTCAATCAGCCCCAGCATTTT. Translation: CASSLGDLNQPQHF.

The chain employs TRBV6-5 and TRBJ1-1, with D possibly matching TRBD1 (5 bases). V shed 0 bases and J shed 6 bases, with 11 bases lying between them. CDR3 size: 14 residues. From germline, CDR1 is MNHEY and CDR2 SVGAGI. This CDR3 reads CASSYSSGGPEAFF. Written as DNA, the CDR3 is TGTGCCAGCAGTTACTCGAGCGGGGGACCTGAAGCTTTCTTT.

The chain links TRBV5-1 to TRBJ2-3; 8 bases match TRBD2. There are 16 residues in the CDR3. The germline CDR1 and CDR2 sequences are SGHRS and YFSETQ. V lost 4 bases to trimming and J lost 3 bases; unmatched junction nucleotides: 10. CDR3 sequence (DNA): TGCGCCAGCAGCACTGGATTATCGGGGGGGACAGATACGCAGTATTTT. Translated, it gives CASSTGLSGGTDTQYF.

This clonotype was counted ten times or more. This sequence joins TRBV20-1 and TRBJ1-2; tentative D call: TRBD1 (5 bases). V dropped 6 bases and J dropped 3 bases, with 14 bases sitting between them. The germline CDR1 and CDR2 sequences are DFQATT and SNEGSKA (reference sequence). The CDR3 has 13 amino acids. The CDR3 loop is CSAPSGSDYGYTF. DNA for the CDR3: TGCAGTGCCCCCTCAGGGAGCGACTATGGCTACACCTTC.

This clonotype was recorded many times. This sequence joins TRBV6-5 and TRBJ2-5, with D perhaps TRBD1 or TRBD2 (6 bases each). CDR3 length: 15 amino acids. Between the trimmed V and J ends, which lost 6 bases and 5 bases, there was a span of 19 bases. CDR1 is MNHEY, CDR2 SVGAGI, per germline. The CDR3 loop is CASRHQSGARETQYF. In nucleotides, the CDR3 is TGTGCCAGCAGACACCAGTCGGGGGCGCGGGAGACCCAGTACTTC.

The chain joins TRBV6-1 to TRBJ2-2, with 8 bases lining up with TRBD1. Germline V gene sequence: CDR1 MNHNS, CDR2 SASEGT. This CDR3 is built from 15 residues. J was trimmed by 4 bases and V by 6 bases; bases with no gene match: 7. The CDR3 DNA follows: TGTGCCAGCAGCGGACAGGGTTTAGGCACCGGGGAGCTGTTTTTT. Protein: CASSGQGLGTGELFF.

At least ten counts were recorded for this clonotype. The V call is TRBV5-1, the J call TRBJ2-3, with 10 bases fitting TRBD1. The germline V gene encodes CDR1 SGHRS and CDR2 YFSETQ. This CDR3 spans 16 amino acids. The V gene end was trimmed by 0 bases and the J gene end by 3 bases; junction bases not matched to a gene: 4. The CDR3 reads CASSLVGQGLTDTQYF. The CDR3 DNA reads TGCGCCAGCAGCTTGGTGGGACAGGGGCTAACAGATACGCAGTATTTT.

The table lists this clonotype with many counts. V gene TRBV7-8 combines with J gene TRBJ1-2, with a possible D match to TRBD1 (6 bases). Per germline, CDR1 SGHVS and CDR2 FQNEAQ. There are 19 residues in the CDR3. V was clipped by 4 bases and J by 3 bases, with 27 bases between them. CDR3 bases: TGTGCCAGCAGCTCAGGGATACGGGACATCACAATGCAGGACTATGGCTACACCTTC. This translates into CASSSGIRDITMQDYGYTF.

This clonotype was seen repeatedly, ten times or more. The rearrangement uses TRBV7-2 and TRBJ1-2; TRBD1 aligns across 8 bases. This CDR3 has 14 residues. V dropped 5 bases and J dropped 7; count of bases not matched to a gene: 9. Germline V gene lookup returns CDR1 SGHTA and CDR2 FQGNSA. CDR3 DNA sequence: TGTGCCAGCAGCCGAAGAACAGGGGGTGGTGGCTACACCTTC. Its translation: CASSRRTGGGGYTF.

This clonotype was observed at least ten times. The rearrangement uses TRBV6-1 and TRBJ2-7; no clear D gene. The CDR3 loop spans 11 amino acids. V shed 6 bases and J shed 3 bases, with 6 bases lying between them. Germline loops: CDR1 MNHNS, CDR2 SASEGT. As DNA, the CDR3 is TGTGCCAGCAGAGCACTCTACGAGCAGTACTTC. Its protein is CASRALYEQYF.

This clonotype was observed at least ten times. This sequence joins TRBV5-1 and TRBJ1-2; D uncertain. CDR1 is SGHRS, CDR2 YFSETQ, per germline. The CDR3 is made up of 13 amino acids. V shed 0 bases and J shed 8 bases, with 11 bases lying between them. CDR3 in DNA: TGCGCCAGCAGCTTGGAGGCAGGAAGCGGCTACACCTTC. Encoded protein: CASSLEAGSGYTF.

This clonotype was counted many times. This chain joins TRBV20-1 and TRBJ1-6, with a tentative D call TRBD1 (6 bases). CDR1 is DFQATT, CDR2 SNEGSKA, per germline (reference sequence). V lost 7 bases and J lost 8, with 15 bases in between. The CDR3 is 13 residues long. The CDR3 is CSVRDTADSPLHF. CDR3 DNA: TGCAGTGTCCGGGACACAGCTGATTCACCCCTCCACTTT.

Many counts were recorded for this clonotype. The chain joins TRBV7-8 to TRBJ1-2, with D maybe TRBD1 (5 bases). This CDR3 has 15 residues. Germline V gene data show CDR1 as SGHVS and CDR2 as FQNEAQ. Trimming left V 1 base short and J 2 bases short, with 11 bases between. CDR3 nucleotides: TGTGCCAGCAGCTTAGGCAGGGCAGGGAACTATGGCTACACCTTC. Translated: CASSLGRAGNYGYTF.

This clonotype was recorded many times. The chain has TRBV20-1 and TRBJ1-1; D is possibly TRBD1 (6 bases). Germline V lookup: CDR1 DFQATT, CDR2 SNEGSKA (reference sequence). V lost 0 bases and J 6 bases, leaving 17 bases between the germline ends. The CDR3 has 15 amino acids. The CDR3 region is CSARDPGRGSPEAFF. The CDR3 DNA sequence: TGCAGTGCTAGAGATCCTGGCAGGGGATCTCCTGAAGCTTTCTTT.

This clonotype was counted ten times or more. The J gene is TRBJ2-5, the V gene TRBV12-3 or TRBV12-4; 7 nucleotides agree with TRBD1. With 7 bases clipped from V and 5 bases from J, the junction kept 10 bases outside the gene matches. This CDR3 is built from 14 residues. CDR3 residues: CASKFGRGMETQYF. DNA of the CDR3: TGTGCCAGCAAATTCGGCAGGGGGATGGAGACCCAGTACTTC.

The chain carries TRBV7-9 and TRBJ2-5; TRBD1 is a possible D gene (6 bases). The V gene lost 6 bases and the J gene lost 2 bases, with 16 bases spanning the gap. CDR3 size: 15 residues. Germline values: CDR1 SEHNR, CDR2 FQNEAQ (reference sequence). In DNA, the CDR3 is TGTGCCAGCAGTTCCCCCAGGGGTATACAAGAGACCCAGTACTTC. Encoded protein: CASSSPRGIQETQYF. The full variable domain, completed using reference TRBV7-9 and TRBJ2-5, is DTGVSQNPRHKITKRGQNVTFRCDPISEHNRLYWYRQTLGQGPEFLTYFQNEAQLEKSRLLSDRFSAERPKGSFSTLEIQRTEQGDSAMYLCASSSPRGIQETQYFGPGTRLLVL.

This clonotype occurred many times. The chain has TRBV12-3 or TRBV12-4 and TRBJ2-1; 7 nucleotides align to TRBD1. With 3 bases clipped from V and 3 bases from J, the junction kept 5 bases outside the gene matches. The CDR3 totals 15 residues. The CDR3, as DNA: TGTGCCAGCAGTTTCTGGCAGGGGGACTACAATGAGCAGTTCTTC. This encodes CASSFWQGDYNEQFF.

The V and J genes are TRBV11-3 and TRBJ1-2; D remains ambiguous. Germline CDR1 SGHNT, CDR2 YENEEA. CDR3 size: 11 residues. Trimming shortened V by 4 bases and J by 4 bases, and 4 bases separated the two germline ends. The CDR3 DNA follows: TGTGCCAGCAGCTCGGGCTATGGCTACACCTTC. This sequence encodes CASSSGYGYTF.

The sample holds a few counts of this clonotype. At one end the junction does not follow the germline gene, possibly because of a read error. This rearrangement joins TRBV3-1 to TRBJ1-3; no definite D call. The germline V gene has CDR1 LGHDT and CDR2 YNNKEL (reference sequence). The CDR3 loop spans 12 amino acids. The DNA of the CDR3 is TGTGCCAGCAGCCAATCCGAAGACACCATATCTTTT. Translated: CASSQSEDTISF.

This clonotype was found a few times. The chain combines TRBV18 with TRBJ2-2, with 7 bases lining up with TRBD2. The V segment lost 5 bases and the J segment 2 bases; nucleotides outside the gene matches: 11. The CDR3 covers 17 residues. From germline, CDR1 is KGHSH and CDR2 LQKENI. The CDR3 coding sequence is TGTGCCAGCTCATCAACATCTAGCGGAGCAAACACCGGGGAGCTGTTTTTT. Amino acids: CASSSTSSGANTGELFF. Full variable domain (remainder filled in from reference TRBV18 and TRBJ2-2): NAGVMQNPRHLVRRRGQEARLRCSPMKGHSHVYWYRQLPEEGLKFMVYLQKENIIDESGMPKERFSAEFPKEGPSILRIQQVVRGDSAAYFCASSSTSSGANTGELFFGEGSRLTVL.

V gene TRBV20-1 combines with J gene TRBJ2-5, with D maybe TRBD1 (6 bases). From germline, CDR1 is DFQATT and CDR2 SNEGSKA (reference sequence). The CDR3 runs 16 residues. V lost 5 bases and J lost 2, with 21 bases in between. In nucleotides, the CDR3 is TGCAGTGCTGGAACTCAGGGGTCAGTCAGTCAAGAGACCCAGTACTTC. It translates to CSAGTQGSVSQETQYF.

This clonotype appeared many times. V and J are TRBV7-9 and TRBJ2-1, with a tentative D call TRBD2 (6 bases). The CDR3 sequence is 18 residues long. Trimming left V 5 bases short and J 0 bases short, with 20 bases between. Germline V lookup: CDR1 SEHNR, CDR2 FQNEAQ (reference sequence). CDR3 sequence reads: CASSPTGRRGLSYNEQFF. The CDR3 DNA reads as TGTGCCAGCAGCCCCACGGGGAGGCGGGGACTCTCCTACAATGAGCAGTTCTTC.

The sample holds many counts of this clonotype. CDR3 amino acids: CASSNGGPYGYTF. The CDR3 nucleotides read TGTGCCAGCAGTAACGGGGGACCCTATGGCTACACCTTC. The J gene is TRBJ1-2, the V gene TRBV27, with a weak D call TRBD1 (5 bases). Trimming left V 5 bases short and J 4 bases short, with 11 bases between. The CDR3 loop spans 13 amino acids. From germline, CDR1 is MNHEY and CDR2 SMNVEV (reference sequence).

Ten or more counts support this clonotype. The chain uses TRBV9 and TRBJ2-1; 10 bases are shared with TRBD1. V was clipped by 0 bases and J by 6 bases; unmatched bases: 6. CDR1 SGDLS and CDR2 YYNGEE come from the germline V gene. The CDR3 is made up of 16 amino acids. CDR3 DNA: TGTGCCAGCAGCGTAGGAGGGACAGGGGTTTCCAATGAGCAGTTCTTC. Protein product: CASSVGGTGVSNEQFF.